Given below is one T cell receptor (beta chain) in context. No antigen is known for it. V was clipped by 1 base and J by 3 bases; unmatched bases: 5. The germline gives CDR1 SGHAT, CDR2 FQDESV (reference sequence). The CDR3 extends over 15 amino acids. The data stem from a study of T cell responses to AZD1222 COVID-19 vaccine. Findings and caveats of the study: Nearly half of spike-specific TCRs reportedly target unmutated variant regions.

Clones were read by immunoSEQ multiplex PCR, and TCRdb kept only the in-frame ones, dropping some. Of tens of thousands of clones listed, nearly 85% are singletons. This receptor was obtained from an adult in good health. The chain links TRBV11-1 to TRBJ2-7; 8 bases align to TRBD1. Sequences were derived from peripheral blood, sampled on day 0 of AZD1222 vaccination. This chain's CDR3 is CASSLEAGGNYEQYF. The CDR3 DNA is TGTGCCAGCAGCTTAGAGGCAGGGGGCAACTACGAGCAGTACTTC.